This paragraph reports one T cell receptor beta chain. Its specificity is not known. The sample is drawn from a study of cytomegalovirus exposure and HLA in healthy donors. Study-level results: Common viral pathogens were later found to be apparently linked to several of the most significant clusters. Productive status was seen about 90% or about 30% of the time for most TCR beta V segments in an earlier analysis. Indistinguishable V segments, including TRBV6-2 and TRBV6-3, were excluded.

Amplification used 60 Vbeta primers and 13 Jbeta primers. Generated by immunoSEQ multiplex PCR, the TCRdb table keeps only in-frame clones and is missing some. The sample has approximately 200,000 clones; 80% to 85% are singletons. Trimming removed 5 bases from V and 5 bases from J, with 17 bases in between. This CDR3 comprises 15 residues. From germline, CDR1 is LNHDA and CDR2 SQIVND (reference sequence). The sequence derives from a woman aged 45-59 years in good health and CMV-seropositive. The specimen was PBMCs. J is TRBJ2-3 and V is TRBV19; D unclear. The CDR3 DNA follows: TGTGCCAGTAGTCCCCACCCGCAAGCTGGAGATACGCAGTATTTT. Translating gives CASSPHPQAGDTQYF.